The following is a TCR beta chain sequence with its context. The antigen it binds to is not known. Base qualities are not recorded, but no much larger clone differs from it by a single base. This record comes from a study of cytomegalovirus exposure and HLA in healthy donors (dated by TCRdb to about 2017). General notes on the study: An earlier analysis of some 600 of the donors reported 250 to 350 Gb of sequence data and 117 million unique TCR beta sequences obtained from about 170 million T cells. An early release covering over 500 HLA-typed donors comprised about 320 gigabases of sequencing data and roughly 85 million unique TCR sequences. Of the 398 genotyped donors, 81% fell in the genetic ancestry cluster associated with self-reported Caucasian donors. The study aimed to test whether cataloging public T cell receptors could reveal signatures of past pathogen exposure. Using immunosequencing, the study profiled T cell repertoires from around 670 subjects and related those repertoires to cytomegalovirus serostatus. A separate validation cohort of about 110 different subjects was used in addition to the roughly 700-subject first cohort. To predict cytomegalovirus infection status, the study brought together high-throughput TCR immunosequencing, statistical association of individual TCRs with disease status, and machine learning. A later analysis re-analyzed previously published TCR beta repertoires from 650 to 800 donors and added high-resolution HLA genotyping to study TCR occurrence patterns. Rather than drawing on any new phenotypic data, the later analysis identified candidate immune exposures from TCR beta sequences and the way those sequences occurred across donors. An earlier analysis of several hundred of the donors applied high-throughput TCR beta sequencing to assess whether each TCR beta V gene segment acted as functional or pseudogenic. Donor age, sex, ethnicity and CMV serostatus were compiled together with the repertoire data. In a later genetic analysis, genome-wide SNP genotypes for about three fifths of the roughly 670 donors were used, and that subset was treated as a discovery cohort. All discovery cohort repertoires had been generated on a single sequencing platform. Both class I and class II loci were covered by HLA typing, at four-digit resolution. Typing coverage differed by locus: A, B, C, DRB1 and DQB1 were typed in roughly 629-630 donors, DQA1 in about 510, DPA1 in approximately 610, and DPB1 in 450 to 480. Several DR-DQ haplotypes were handled as single units for association and clustering because linkage in the cohort was strong. On average, around 200,000 unique TCR beta nucleotide sequences were sequenced per donor among about 400 genotyped donors of the cohort, with roughly 18% of those sequences being non-productive. Results the study describes overall, beyond this receptor: A later analysis found that TCR association rates varied across HLA loci, with DRB1 alleles showing the most associated TCRs and HLA-C alleles the fewest. In a later analysis, HLA-associated TCR beta chains showed more clonal expansion and lower generation probabilities than non-associated chains that were equally common. This cohort had only TCR beta chains sequenced, and the lack of alpha or paired-chain data limited which features could be detected. Because HLA typing was missing for some donors at each locus, association tests included only the typed subset. The earlier analysis of about 600 of the donors excluded around 17 rarely observed V segments, including chromosome 9 orphons, because counts were too low. A further reported finding was that TCR beta sequences accurately predicted the HLA-A and HLA-B alleles for most subjects in the first cohort. Roughly uniform sequencing depth across donors was assumed in presence/absence analyses, although this assumption may not hold. In an earlier analysis of a few hundred of the donors, most TCR beta V segments were observed in productive rearrangements about 90% or about 30% of the time, broadly matching IMGT annotations. A later analysis found that most CMV-associated TCR beta chains appeared HLA-restricted, with HLA associations seemingly driven largely by CMV exposure. The authors suggested that the approach could potentially be generalized to other disease states and immunological phenotypes. Across donors, most TCR sequences were observed very rarely, whereas some public TCRs were present in many individuals. Correlated functional status among segregating V segments might reflect linkage disequilibrium, but an unknown experimental factor could not be ruled out. An association between a missense DCLRE1C variant and V-gene and J-gene trimming of TCR beta chains was found in a later genetic analysis and replicated in an independent cohort. Three of the identified cytomegalovirus-associated TCR beta chains were confirmed in vitro to be specific for cytomegalovirus antigens. At a false discovery rate of 0.05, a later analysis linked around 15,000 TCR beta sequences to specific HLA alleles. According to a later analysis, parvovirus B19, influenza, CMV and Epstein-Barr virus appeared linked to several top co-occurrence clusters. A cluster of highly shared sequence variants was judged likely to be a technical artifact of the sequencing pipeline. In the study, 150 to 200 TCR beta chains were listed as associated with cytomegalovirus. In both the original and validation cohorts, the classifier was reported to diagnose cytomegalovirus status with high specificity and sensitivity. Assigning TCR associations to individual alleles was difficult when HLA alleles, especially DR and DQ, strongly co-occurred. Immune exposure information for the cohort was limited to CMV serostatus. According to a later genetic analysis, donors in an Asian-associated ancestry cluster had fewer N-insertions in productive TCRs than the approximately 690-donor mean.

Library generation was performed with the immunoSEQ multiplex PCR assay. For the multiplex PCR, a mixture combining 60 forward primers for TCR Vbeta segments and 13 reverse primers for TCR Jbeta segments was used. A multiplex PCR assay on genomic DNA amplified the CDR3 region of rearranged TCR beta genes. The Illumina HiSeq System was used to sequence the amplified TCR beta libraries as 87-base-pair reads. Under the source paper's analysis protocol: A later analysis tallied tens of millions of unique TCR beta chains across the 666 repertoires, and approximately 11 million of those chains were shared by two or more donors. A nearest-neighbor algorithm error-corrected the raw reads and collapsed the reads into unique sequences, merging closely related sequences to remove PCR and sequencing errors. CDR3 sequences were aligned to IMGT reference sequences to assign V, D and J gene segments. For a sequence to be retained, a match of at least six nucleotides to both a V gene segment and a J gene segment was required. Rearrangements were called productive when the CDR3 lacked stop codons and stayed in frame with V and J; all others were non-productive. Following IMGT convention, CDR3 was defined as the stretch from the second conserved V-encoded cysteine to the conserved J-encoded phenylalanine. The earlier analysis of some 600 of the donors excluded sequences that lacked an unambiguous match to a single V gene segment. An earlier analysis of a few hundred of the donors called V segments functional above 56.7% productive rearrangements and segregating when the between-donor standard deviation exceeded 5%. To diagnose cytomegalovirus status from the catalog of TCR beta chain sequences, a statistical classification framework was built. In a later analysis, TCR nucleotide sequences were compared against IMGT/GENE-DB human TR gene sequences so that V and J genes could be assigned. In a later analysis, CDR3 sequences and most-parsimonious VDJ recombination scenarios were assigned using the TCRdist pipeline. A later analysis defined each TCR beta chain by its CDR3 amino acid sequence plus V-gene family, and excluded reads lacking a unique V-gene family. A later analysis removed 550 to 700 highly shared, low-generation-probability nucleotide sequences to deal with suspected cross-contamination and a sequencing artifact. In a later analysis, a clonal expansion index was calculated for each public chain from normalized within-repertoire ranks of inferred template counts. A later analysis computed generation probabilities with a VDJ recombination model fitted to out-of-frame rearrangements, and checked the results against IGoR. A later analysis scored TCR-TCR, TCR-HLA and TCR-CMV co-occurrence with hypergeometric tests, applying a repertoire-size bias correction to TCR pairs. A later analysis estimated false discovery rates by permuting HLA or CMV assignments 20 times. In a later analysis, co-occurring TCRs were grouped with DBSCAN, and TCRdist sequence similarity was added when clustering was performed within HLA-allele-positive subsets. Repertoires with fewer than 30,000 or more than 120,000 public chains were left out of co-occurrence clustering, as were a few repertoires with anomalous nucleotide sharing. Drawn from immuneACCESS, this table holds only the in-frame rearrangements with V and J called that TCRdb kept. Clones are partly lost; checked studies trace under half to an unresolved V gene and leave the rest unexplained. Clone size and the V and J calls come from that table; the DNA yielded D and trimming. This sample holds about 130,000 clones; about 80% were observed only once. 2% to 3% of the sample is held by the ten biggest clonotypes.

The cohort was made up of 500 to 850 healthy bone marrow donors. At the time of sampling, every cohort member was nominally healthy, though immune exposures that went unrecorded were likely present. The donor tested CMV seronegative, placing the donor among the 350 or so seronegative members of the cohort. A peripheral blood sample was provided by each donor, and peripheral blood mononuclear cells were used for TCR beta sequencing. Genomic DNA was extracted from the blood cell samples with the Qiagen DNeasy Blood Extraction Kit. This TCR came from a man between 25 and 39 years old in good health and CMV-seronegative. The sequencing sample was made of PBMCs.

The CDR3 protein sequence reads: CASSIPLGRNTEAFF. In nucleotides, the sequence is TGTGCCAGCAGCATACCGTTAGGGAGGAACACTGAAGCTTTCTTT. The chain couples TRBV7-9 to TRBJ1-1, with the D gene uncertain. The CDR3, cysteine through phenylalanine, is 15 amino acids long. Only the CDR3 region is kept as DNA, spanning 45 bases read in frame from base 1. Deletion took 5 bases off V and 1 base off J, with a span of 14 bases between the germline ends. Sequences SEHNR (CDR1) and FQNEAQ (CDR2) are obtained from the germline V gene (reference sequence).